This entry features one T cell receptor (beta chain) sequence. What antigen it recognizes has not been identified. No clone much larger than this one lies a single base away; base qualities are absent. At one collaborating source in Seattle, patients were enrolled during active infection and were followed longitudinally through the course of disease. Each collaborating institution followed its own protocols to collect whole blood in K2EDTA tubes. For TCRbeta analysis, collaborators shipped samples as frozen whole blood, isolated PBMCs, or DNA extracted from either of those sample types. This entry is derived from a study of blood T cell repertoires in COVID-19 (dated by TCRdb to 2019 to 2021). Background on the whole study: Samples covering the acute and convalescent phases of COVID-19 were provided by collaborators in the United States, Italy and Spain. The material from the prospective study consisted of cDNA or gDNA derived from T cells, B-cell-depleted T cells, or PBMCs. The dataset comprised deeply sampled blood TCRbeta repertoires from subjects exposed to, actively infected with, or recovered from COVID-19. A freely available public database, intended as a resource for researchers studying the immune response to SARS-CoV-2, is where the repertoires were released. The samples were drawn from two sources: the first 160 participants of the ongoing ImmuneRACE study, and 950 to 1,500 subjects contributed by 6 global collaborators. Sample metadata almost always included a de-identified subject ID, COVID-19 status, age in years and sex. HLA class I and class II types, where available, came from metadata supplied by the sample provider rather than from assay-based typing.

Germline trimming: 2 bases from V, 8 bases from J; junction bases outside gene matches: 6. The CDR3 covers 13 residues, taking in both the cysteine and the phenylalanine. Here the CDR3 DNA is all that survives: 39 bases in frame from base 1. CDR1 and CDR2 are read off the germline V gene (reference sequence) as GTSNPN and SVGIG. Points the paper makes about the study in general: The quantity of clinical and demographic metadata differed by source and by participant and was supplied without curation.

The immunoSEQ Assay, a bias-controlled multiplex PCR, was used to amplify TCRbeta CDR3 regions from genomic DNA. The published analysis was carried out like this. The number of nucleated cells in each sample was estimated from the amplification of reference gene primers within the assay. To quantify the absolute abundance of each unique TCRbeta CDR3 rearrangement, sequence reads were collapsed and filtered. For each sample, productive Simpson clonality was calculated as the square root of Simpson's diversity index over productive rearrangements. Imported from immuneACCESS, the table was reduced by TCRdb to in-frame sequences with V and J called. These copies leave out some clones; in studies compared against another copy, an unresolved V gene accounts for under half, and the cause of the remainder is not known. V, J and clone size reflect that table, while D and trimming were determined from the DNA. The sample records 250,000 to 300,000 clones, 70% to 90% of which are singletons. The ten biggest clones cover around 13% of the sample.

Sequenced input: peripheral blood. Recombination joined TRBV30 with TRBJ1-2, and 9 bases in between align with TRBD1. This TCR was sampled from a woman in her 70s with COVID-19, enrolled during active disease. The CDR3 amino acid sequence is: CAWSPQGAEGYTF. The bases are TGTGCCTGGAGTCCACAGGGGGCGGAAGGCTACACCTTC.